This T cell receptor (beta chain) was sequenced during a study of CD8+CD57+ T cells in acquired aplastic anemia listed by TCRdb under 2018. With regard to the full study: DNA extracted from sorted CD4+ and CD8+ cells had a mean of 3.2 ug, with a range of 0.2 to 27.4 ug. CD8+CD57+ expansion was defined as a frequency above the mean frequency observed in healthy subjects.

Flow cytometry had shown CD8+CD57+ cell expansion in the patients selected for sequencing. All patients had severe acquired aplastic anemia diagnosed by International Study of Aplastic Anemia and Agranulocytosis and Camitta criteria. No therapy had been received by the patients at the time of blood sampling. The study deep-sequenced TCR repertoires of sorted CD4+ and CD8+ blood T cells from severe aplastic anemia patients and healthy subjects. In the USA, patient enrollment took place under clinicaltrials.gov protocols 00001620, 01623167, 00001397, 00071045, 00081523 and 00961064. Ficoll-Paque density gradient centrifugation was used to isolate peripheral blood mononuclear cells. Before DNA extraction, CD4+ and CD8+ T cells were sorted by FACS or by magnetic beads. Findings and caveats that apply to the study as a whole: Twenty-nine CD8+ CDR3 sequences were found in both patients and controls but appeared to be highly expressed in patients and within the immunodominant clones of the patients. CD8+ Simpson's diversity did not differ significantly between patients and healthy controls (P=0.060).

This clonotype was detected many times. Its antigen specificity is not known. Base quality data are lacking; no much larger clone is found one base away. Profiling of TCR beta VDJ combinations and CDR3 sequences used genomic DNA as the template. TCR repertoire sequencing was run on an Illumina HiSeq 2000. The study's own analysis went as follows. TRBV/TRBJ rearrangement plots, CDR3 size and DJ length profiles, and Simpson's diversity index were used to evaluate the repertoires. Whichever DNA sequence was most abundant in the deep sequencing data was defined as the immunodominant clone. CDR3 amino acid sequences were checked for sharing between subjects and were compared against published repertoires and the VDJdb database. TCRdb reanalyzed the raw reads on its own, using fastp at Q25 for trimming and MiXCR for clone calling, and kept in-frame beta chains. Entries that share a CDR3 protein sequence are merged under the most common genes and DNA. The V and J calls come from TCRdb's annotation, not from the publication. The sample table lists 150,000 to 200,000 distinct CDR3 sequences, about 48% of them with a count of one. The ten most abundant clones make up roughly 30% of the sample.

This TCR derives from a human donor with aplastic anemia. The specimen was sorted CD4+, CD8+, or CD8+CD57+ T cells (not recorded which) from PBMCs.

The sequence in DNA is TGTGCCAGCACCCTAGGGGGAAGTCCCCTCTATGGCTACACCTTC. It encodes CASTLGGSPLYGYTF. The rearranged chain carries TRBV6-1 and TRBJ1-2; TRBD1 is a weak D gene call, 6 bases matching. From the cysteine up to the phenylalanine, the CDR3 has a length of 15 residues. Just CDR3 DNA is preserved here, 45 bases in frame from base 1. Per the germline V gene, MNHNS is the CDR1 and SASEGT is the CDR2. V is cut by 7 bases and J by 4 bases, and the space between the germline ends is 19 bases.